The 32 T cell receptor beta chains reported below all come from one sample, sequenced in a study of blood T cells in healthy people across ages. A second PCR, run for about 6 to 12 cycles, used a sample-barcoded 5' primer plus a J-beta primer mix. TCRdb re-derived calls from the 5' RACE reads in MiXCR, one entry per CDR3 protein. The sample holds 800,000 to 950,000 distinct CDR3 sequences, 35% to 40% seen once. Source material: blood. Receptors originate from a man in his late teens or twenties in good health.

This rearrangement joins TRBV10-3 to TRBJ1-5, with D perhaps TRBD1 (5 bases). From germline, CDR1 is ENHRY and CDR2 SYGVKD. With 6 bases removed from V and 5 bases from J, the gap between germline ends came to 17 bases. This CDR3 has 15 residues. The CDR3: CAISARGGAYQPQHF. The CDR3 DNA is TGTGCCATCAGCGCACGTGGGGGTGCCTATCAGCCCCAGCATTTT.

J is TRBJ1-1 and V is TRBV4-1; TRBD1 matches 8 bases. Germline V gives CDR1 MGHRA, CDR2 YSYEKL. Losses at the gene ends were 1 base for V and 6 bases for J; bases not matched to a gene: 13. This CDR3 region has 17 residues. This CDR3 reads CASSQVQGGTAKAEAFF. The CDR3 DNA reads as TGCGCCAGCAGCCAAGTACAGGGGGGTACCGCTAAGGCTGAAGCTTTCTTT.

This chain uses TRBV7-9 with TRBJ2-7; D uncertain. V was trimmed by 2 bases and J by 8 bases, leaving 10 bases between them. The CDR3 has 12 residues. Per germline, CDR1 SEHNR and CDR2 FQNEAQ (reference sequence). CDR3 residues: CASSLPIGKQYF. CDR3 coding DNA: TGTGCCAGCAGCTTACCCATCGGCAAGCAGTACTTC.

Worth noting for this clonotype: A much larger clone sits a single nucleotide away, making a read error possible. V usage is TRBV20-1 and J usage is TRBJ2-3; D possibly corresponds to TRBD1 (5 bases). CDR1 DFQATT and CDR2 SNEGSKA come from the germline V gene (reference sequence). V lost 1 base to trimming and J lost 5 bases, with 10 bases between them. This CDR3 contains 13 residues. CDR3 loop: CSARVRQIDTQYF. The CDR3 bases are TGCAGTGCTAGAGTGAGACAGATAGATACGCAGTATTTT.

The chain employs TRBV27 and TRBJ1-6; the D gene is possibly TRBD1 (5 bases). V lost 3 bases and J 7 bases, leaving 16 bases between the germline ends. The CDR3 runs to 16 residues. Germline V CDR1 and CDR2: MNHEY, SMNVEV (reference sequence). The CDR3 reads CASSFGQGEPNSPLHF. CDR3 nucleotides: TGTGCCAGCAGTTTCGGCCAAGGGGAACCGAATTCACCCCTCCACTTT.

Many counts were recorded for this clonotype. The V and J genes are TRBV12-3 or TRBV12-4 and TRBJ1-5; D ambiguous. The V gene lost 5 bases and the J gene lost 0 bases, with 11 bases spanning the gap. There are 15 residues in the CDR3. The chain's CDR3 is CASSAYDTSNQPQHF. The CDR3 DNA reads as TGTGCCAGCAGTGCTTACGACACTAGCAATCAGCCCCAGCATTTT.

Worth noting for this clonotype: A much larger clone is a single base away; this may be a read error. The chain recombines TRBV12-3 or TRBV12-4 with TRBJ2-1, with D maybe TRBD1 (6 bases). There are 13 residues in the CDR3. The V gene lost 4 bases and the J gene lost 14 bases, with 18 bases spanning the gap. The CDR3 here is CASSSGSTGTKFF. DNA for the CDR3: TGTGCCAGCAGTTCAGGAAGTACCGGGACAAAGTTCTTC.

This chain connects TRBV2 to TRBJ1-2; D remains unclear. CDR3 length: 14 residues. Germline V gene data show CDR1 as SNHLY and CDR2 as FYNNEI. With 8 bases removed from V and 0 bases from J, the gap between germline ends came to 13 bases. CDR3 bases: TGTGCCAGCCCCGGGGATACTGCTAACTATGGCTACACCTTC. Residues: CASPGDTANYGYTF.

This rearrangement joins TRBV5-5 to TRBJ2-1; tentatively, D is TRBD2 (6 bases). The V gene lost 3 bases and the J gene lost 9 bases, with 13 bases spanning the gap. The CDR3 is 13 residues long. Germline-derived CDR1 and CDR2 are SGHKS and YYEKEE (reference sequence). The CDR3 sequence: CASSWEVGGEQFF. CDR3 DNA sequence: TGTGCCAGCAGCTGGGAAGTCGGGGGTGAGCAGTTCTTC.

The rearrangement links TRBV7-3 to TRBJ2-1, with D possibly being TRBD1 (6 bases). The CDR3 totals 15 residues. V lost 2 bases, J lost 8 bases, and 16 bases lay in between. CDR1 and CDR2 from the germline V gene are SGHTA and FQGTGA. As DNA, the CDR3 is TGTGCCAGCAGCTTACTAGGGGGTTCTGGCCATGAGCAGTTCTTC. It encodes CASSLLGGSGHEQFF. The full variable domain, in which reference TRBV7-3 and TRBJ2-1 provide the parts outside the CDR3, is GAGVSQTPSNKVTEKGKYVELRCDPISGHTALYWYRQSLGQGPEFLIYFQGTGAADDSGLPNDRFFAVRPEGSVSTLKIQRTERGDSAVYLCASSLLGGSGHEQFFGPGTRLTVL.

This clonotype was seen a few times. The CDR3 reads CANRGWELAGGPNEQYF. CDR3 in DNA: TGTGCCAACAGGGGGTGGGAACTAGCGGGGGGGCCTAATGAGCAGTACTTC. The chain is built from TRBV28 and TRBJ2-5; 13 bases match TRBD2. Germline assignment: CDR1 MDHEN and CDR2 SYDVKM. The CDR3 has 17 amino acids. Losses at the gene ends were 10 bases for V and 11 bases for J; bases not matched to a gene: 22.

This clonotype was counted only a few times. The J gene is TRBJ1-2, the V gene TRBV4-3; possible D gene TRBD1, 6 bases. CDR1 is LGHNA and CDR2 is YSLEER in the germline V gene. V was trimmed by 3 bases and J by 5 bases, leaving 13 bases between them. The CDR3 totals 14 residues. CDR3 protein: CASSHPGRGYGYTF. In DNA, the CDR3 is TGCGCCAGCAGCCACCCCGGGAGGGGGTATGGCTACACCTTC.

This clonotype appeared a few times. The chain links TRBV29-1 to TRBJ1-2; maybe TRBD1 (5 bases). CDR1 is SQVTM and CDR2 is ANQGSEA in the germline V gene. V lost 3 bases and J lost 5, with 10 bases in between. This CDR3 comprises 12 residues. The CDR3 bases are TGCAGCGTTGAGTCCCGACAGTATGGCTACACCTTC. Residues: CSVESRQYGYTF.

Only a few counts were recorded for this clonotype. CDR3 bases: TGTGCCAGCTCAACGACAGGTTTTAATTCACCCCTCCACTTT. It is translated as CASSTTGFNSPLHF. This sequence joins TRBV18 and TRBJ1-6, with D maybe TRBD1 (6 bases). Germline V lookup: CDR1 KGHSH, CDR2 LQKENI. CDR3 length equals 14 residues. V lost 5 bases and J 6 bases, leaving 11 bases between the germline ends.

This chain links TRBV20-1 with TRBJ1-1; TRBD1 aligns across 9 bases. CDR3 length: 16 amino acids. After removal of 2 bases from V and 4 bases from J, the junction contained 11 bases not matched to a gene. In germline, CDR1 is DFQATT, CDR2 SNEGSKA (reference sequence). CDR3 amino acids: CSARLPGTGWSTEAFF. DNA of the CDR3: TGCAGTGCTAGATTACCCGGGACAGGGTGGAGCACTGAAGCTTTCTTT.

The table lists this clonotype with a few counts. V and J are TRBV6-2 or TRBV6-3 and TRBJ2-1, with D unresolved. This CDR3 has 13 amino acids. Germline CDR1 reads MNHEY; CDR2 reads SVGEGT. Trimming left V 0 bases short and J 3 bases short, with 3 bases between. CDR3 loop: CASSYSGYNEQFF. In nucleotides, the CDR3 is TGTGCCAGCAGTTACTCTGGCTACAATGAGCAGTTCTTC.

V and J are TRBV20-1 and TRBJ2-5; no firm D call. V lost 3 bases and J lost 11, with 16 bases in between. In germline, CDR1 is DFQATT, CDR2 SNEGSKA (reference sequence). CDR3 length equals 12 residues. CDR3 coding DNA: TGCAGTGCTAGCCAAAGCCAGTTTGGGCAGTACTTC. Its protein product is CSASQSQFGQYF.

The rearrangement links TRBV11-2 to TRBJ1-2; tentative D call: TRBD1 (6 bases). V lost 4 bases to trimming and J lost 5 bases, with 23 bases between them. Germline CDR1 reads SGHAT; CDR2 reads FQNNGV. The CDR3 contains 17 residues. Here the CDR3 reads CASSSIREQGRRYGYTF. CDR3 DNA sequence: TGTGCCAGCAGCTCCATAAGGGAACAGGGAAGGCGATATGGCTACACCTTC.

The V gene is TRBV7-9, the J gene TRBJ1-4, with no clear D. This CDR3 spans 13 amino acids. Trimming cost V 5 bases and J 4 bases, with 8 bases left between them. Germline assignment: CDR1 SEHNR and CDR2 FQNEAQ (reference sequence). CDR3 nucleotide sequence: TGTGCCAGCAGCCCCTTGGGTAATGAAAAACTGTTTTTT. As protein: CASSPLGNEKLFF.

The genes are TRBV29-1 and TRBJ2-1, with D perhaps TRBD2 (5 bases). CDR3 size: 10 residues. From germline, CDR1 is SQVTM and CDR2 ANQGSEA. The V gene lost 6 bases and the J gene lost 7 bases, with 7 bases spanning the gap. CDR3 region: CSVRGNEQFF. The CDR3 DNA follows: TGCAGCGTCAGAGGGAATGAGCAGTTCTTC.

This clonotype was seen only a few times. The chain couples TRBV7-6 to TRBJ2-3; no clear D gene. The V gene lost 5 bases and the J gene lost 7 bases, with 10 bases spanning the gap. The CDR3 runs to 12 residues. Germline CDR1 SGHVS, CDR2 FNYEAQ. CDR3 in DNA: TGTGCCAGCAGCCACCCAGGCAATACGCAGTATTTT. This codes for CASSHPGNTQYF.

This chain connects TRBV10-3 to TRBJ2-6, with D possibly being TRBD2 (5 bases). Trimming took off 7 bases at V and 4 bases at J, with 17 bases between the two ends. The CDR3 loop spans 16 amino acids. From germline, CDR1 is ENHRY and CDR2 SYGVKD. The CDR3 region is CAINTSEGYGANVLTF. Here the CDR3 DNA reads TGTGCCATCAATACGTCAGAGGGATACGGGGCCAACGTCCTGACTTTC.

This clonotype was recorded a few times. The chain has TRBV5-5 and TRBJ1-5; unclear D gene. The V gene's germline CDR1 is SGHKS and CDR2 YYEKEE (reference sequence). V lost 2 bases and J 3 bases, leaving 12 bases between the germline ends. CDR3 size: 15 residues. The CDR3 DNA is TGTGCCAGCAGCTTTGTGGTCGGGGACAATCAGCCCCAGCATTTT. Protein sequence: CASSFVVGDNQPQHF.

This rearrangement joins TRBV6-6 to TRBJ1-1; possible D gene TRBD1, 6 bases. The V gene's germline CDR1 is MNHNY and CDR2 SVGAGI (reference sequence). V was trimmed by 2 bases and J by 7 bases, leaving 14 bases between them. The CDR3 covers 14 residues. The CDR3 nucleotides are TGTGCCAGCAGTTACGGGGGGCGAGGGAATGAAGCTTTCTTT. The encoded protein is CASSYGGRGNEAFF.

Turning to this clonotype: One junction end disagrees with the germline gene, perhaps due to a read error. This chain uses TRBV27 with TRBJ1-5; D may be TRBD1 (5 bases). CDR3 length equals 15 residues. Germline V lookup: CDR1 MNHEY, CDR2 SMNVEV (reference sequence). The DNA for the CDR3 is TGTGCCGGCAGTTTCTCAGGGTCTAGCAATCAGCCCCAGCATTTT. Translation gives CAGSFSGSSNQPQHF.

V is TRBV27 and J is TRBJ2-5; 10 nucleotides align to TRBD2. The V gene end was trimmed by 5 bases and the J gene end by 1 base; junction bases not matched to a gene: 10. Per the germline V gene, CDR1 is MNHEY and CDR2 is SMNVEV (reference sequence). The CDR3 is 17 residues long. This chain's CDR3 is CASSTHTSGAFQETQYF. As DNA, the CDR3 is TGTGCCAGCAGTACCCATACTAGCGGGGCCTTCCAAGAGACCCAGTACTTC.

This clonotype was recorded at least ten times. V is TRBV4-1 and J is TRBJ1-5, with no clear D. CDR3 size: 15 residues. Germline V gene data show CDR1 as MGHRA and CDR2 as YSYEKL. V was pared by 1 base and J by 0 bases, with 7 bases between. CDR3 residues: CASSQVRDSNQPQHF. The CDR3 DNA reads as TGCGCCAGCAGCCAAGTTCGCGATAGCAATCAGCCCCAGCATTTT.

A few counts support this clonotype. V and J are TRBV27 and TRBJ2-4; D not certain. V was pared by 3 bases and J by 6 bases, with 12 bases between. The CDR3 has 14 amino acids. CDR1 is MNHEY, CDR2 SMNVEV, per germline (reference sequence). This CDR3 is CASSFGRNLNIQYF. CDR3 DNA sequence: TGTGCCAGCAGTTTTGGACGGAACCTAAACATTCAGTACTTC.

This clonotype was counted between two and nine times. The chain couples TRBV12-3 or TRBV12-4 to TRBJ1-1; D gene unclear. This CDR3 is built from 11 residues. The V gene lost 3 bases and the J gene lost 11 bases, with 10 bases spanning the gap. This chain's CDR3 is CASSFGPGAFF. In nucleotides, the CDR3 is TGTGCCAGCAGTTTTGGGCCGGGGGCTTTCTTT.

V gene TRBV27 combines with J gene TRBJ1-1; D is possibly TRBD1 (5 bases). Trimming removed 10 bases from V and 4 bases from J, with 16 bases in between. The CDR3 loop spans 13 amino acids. Germline V gene lookup returns CDR1 MNHEY and CDR2 SMNVEV (reference sequence). The DNA for the CDR3 is TGTGCCACCAAGGCAGGGCGGTTCACTGAAGCTTTCTTT. It codes for CATKAGRFTEAFF.

CDR3 loop: CASVNARQETQFF. In DNA form, the CDR3 reads TGTGCCAGCGTGAACGCCCGCCAAGAGACCCAGTTCTTC. The chain employs TRBV2 and TRBJ2-1; no clear D. The germline V and J ends were trimmed by 8 bases and 13 bases, with 21 bases remaining between them. Germline lookup yields CDR1 SNHLY and CDR2 FYNNEI. This CDR3 contains 13 residues.

CDR3 coding DNA: TGTGCCAGCAGAACGGGACAGGGAGGGAATGAGCAGTTCTTC. It encodes CASRTGQGGNEQFF. This sequence joins TRBV6-2 or TRBV6-3 and TRBJ2-1; 9 positions agree with TRBD1. This CDR3 is built from 14 residues. V shed 6 bases and J 7 bases; nucleotides not matched to a gene: 7. Germline CDR1 reads MNHEY; CDR2 reads SVGEGT.